This TCR beta chain comes out of a study of CD8+ T cells in alopecia areata. Study-wide background: Treated patients swallowed 5 to 10 mg of oral tofacitinib twice daily. Treatment ran 6 to 18 months, with 6 months of follow-up afterward.

Study results and limitations: Especially in alopecia totalis/universalis, lesional scalp showed greater clonality than normal scalp did.

The CDR3 totals 16 residues. CDR1 is ENHRY, CDR2 SYGVKD, per germline. V shed 7 bases and J 3 bases; nucleotides not matched to a gene: 14. Following RNA extraction, reverse transcription yielded cDNA that acted as the sequencing template. Using immunoSEQ multiplex PCR, the repertoire was profiled, and TCRdb retains in-frame clones only, with some absent. Here the sample spans some 51,000 clones, almost 97% being singletons. Comments on this clone: Its specificity is not known.

Obtained from alopecia areata patients were lesional scalp punch biopsies along with peripheral blood. The J gene is TRBJ2-7, the V gene TRBV10-3; 8 bases map to TRBD1. The origin of this receptor is a human donor with alopecia areata. Source: CD8+ T cells sorted from blood, taken at week 0. CDR3 nucleotide sequence: TGTGCCATCACCGGGGACCTAGGACAGGGTATCTACGAGCAGTACTTC. Amino acids: CAITGDLGQGIYEQYF.